The following is a TCR beta chain sequence with its context. Its antigen remains undetermined. Nothing much larger sits one base from this clone, and base qualities are not available. The library was built by means of multiplex PCR. The sequencing machine was an Illumina HiSeq 4000. To build TCR beta libraries, CDR3 regions were amplified by Arm-PCR using iRepertoire HTBI primers. PCR products were gel purified before sequencing. The paper's data handling went like this. Across samples, about 63 TRBV and 13 to 15 TRBJ segments were identified and used for gene usage analysis of CDR3 amino acid clonotypes. Filtered high-quality paired reads were merged into contigs using COPE and FqMerger. BLAST was used to align contigs to IMGT TRBV, TRBD and TRBJ reference genes, with CDR3 defined following IMGT. Clonotypes above 0.1% frequency were classified as highly expanded clones. Shannon entropy was used to measure repertoire diversity, and the Gini coefficient was used to measure V-J evenness. Clonotypes shared by more than one individual were considered public. TCRdb redid the processing of the public reads, applying fastp at Q25 and MiXCR, and retained in-frame beta chains. Every CDR3 protein is listed once, alongside the most common genes and DNA of its rows. For this entry, the V and J calls and clone size follow TCRdb and not the study's own pipeline. This sample lists about 420,000 distinct CDR3 sequences; around 15% were detected once. 20% to 25% of the sample is held by the ten biggest clonotypes.

The sample belongs to a study of regulatory T cells in long-lasting Graves disease (dated by TCRdb to about 2021). With respect to the entire study: Patients with newly diagnosed Graves' disease had been on antithyroid drugs for under 3 months. Persistent Graves' disease patients were compared with newly diagnosed Graves' disease patients by peripheral blood TCR sequencing and RNA sequencing. The study was registered as a clinical trial and conducted in China. A total of 35 or so samples underwent TCR sequencing: 13 from persistent and roughly 20 from newly diagnosed Graves' disease patients. General study outcomes and caveats: Compared with newly diagnosed patients, persistent Graves' disease patients had lower TCR Shannon entropy and fewer highly expanded clones, which suggests clonal expansion. Only the TCR beta chain was sequenced and analyzed. TRBV28, TRBJ1-2 and TRBJ2-5 were preferentially used in persistent disease, while TRBV20-1 and TRBJ2-1 were favored in newly diagnosed disease. Only peripheral blood was studied, because thyroid tissue, the primary lesion, was inaccessible. The authors acknowledged the small sample size as a limitation that may reduce accuracy. A larger number of public clonotypes was shared among persistent patients (more than 2,500) than among newly diagnosed patients (roughly 980).

The junction shows trimming of 5 bases on V and 0 bases on J, plus 15 bases between the germline ends. The cysteine opens and the phenylalanine closes a CDR3 of 16 amino acids. Only the CDR3 DNA is retained, 48 bases long and in frame from the first base. CDR1 and CDR2 are drawn from the germline V gene: MNHNS, SASEGT. Explained via the paper, the time point label denotes: newly diagnosed GD, antithyroid drugs for less than 3 months. For both TCR sequencing and RNA sequencing, RNA was extracted from PBMCs in TRIzol. The diagnosis of Graves' disease followed American Thyroid Association guidelines. Patients for the study were recruited at an endocrinology department in Xi'an, China. From each patient, roughly 9 milliliters of peripheral blood was collected into an EDTA anticoagulant tube. Ficoll Paque Plus density gradient separation was used to isolate PBMCs, and no additional T cell sorting was done. An Agilent 2100 Bioanalyzer and agarose gel were used to assess RNA quality, and a NanoDrop 2000 was used to measure RNA concentration.

Another study also made use of these data, one on T cells in Graves' hyperthyroidism and ophthalmopathy. In that second paper, the authors write: A patient counted as having stable Graves' hyperthyroidism if no progression to ophthalmopathy occurred over 18 months of follow-up. Hyperthyroidism patients were aged 18 to 65 years and newly diagnosed, with disease duration of less than 2 months. Patients with uncontrolled infections, other autoimmune diseases, pregnancy or lactation were excluded. Clinical symptoms, serum thyroxine and TRAb, thyroid ultrasound, and orbital computed tomography formed the basis for the diagnoses. The TCR CDR3 was subjected to a first round of RT-PCR using the HTBI primer set and the Qiagen OneStep RT-PCR kit. Most expanded thyroid clonotypes (frequency above 0.001) were also detected in blood, suggesting blood repertoires may reflect thyroid immune responses. A model built on a 13 V-J signature distinguished ophthalmopathy from stable hyperthyroidism, reaching about 88% sensitivity and 81.08% specificity in cross-validation and 80%/75% in testing. During validation, the model predicted progression to ophthalmopathy a median of around 6 months ahead of onset, with 60% to 71% sensitivity and around 73% specificity. A discovery cohort of roughly 100 patients, roughly 40 with Graves' ophthalmopathy and about 60 with stable Graves' hyperthyroidism, was used to find distinguishing TCR V-J signatures. An independent validation cohort of about 19 hyperthyroidism patients and 17 patients who later progressed to ophthalmopathy tested prospective prediction of ophthalmopathy. For training and testing, the 110 or so patients in the discovery cohort were randomly divided in a 7:3 ratio. Thyroid tissue and blood T-cell repertoires from six Graves' hyperthyroidism patients were also compared in the study. After sampling, hyperthyroidism patients received methimazole starting at 30 mg daily, and ophthalmopathy patients received high-dose intravenous methylprednisolone. Libraries were constructed in a second round of multiplex PCR, after which size selection and purification were performed. The libraries were sequenced on an Illumina HiSeq2000 using paired-end 100 bp reads. SOAPnuke was used to process the raw data, throwing out any read that contained adapters or uncalled bases, had a mean Phred below 15, or lacked an exact constant-primer or identifier match. COPE v1.2.5 was used to merge high-quality paired reads, and clonotypes were defined as unique nucleotide sequences. MiTCR v1.1 was used to align the clonotypes against IMGT TRBV, TRBD and TRBJ reference segments. Analysis was restricted to V-J combinations with a frequency above 0.0001, which covered over 98% of repertoires. The TCS score was defined as F50 (clonal expansion) divided by E x V (chaos), with BLOSUM62-based TCRdist calculated between CDR3 peptides within each V-J. Welch's t-statistics and random forest reduced around 520 V-J features to roughly 13, which were used in a naive Bayes classifier (R e1071). Sample size was not statistically predetermined, and blinding of investigators to group allocation was not performed. TCR Vbeta CDR3 sequencing of around 130 peripheral blood samples (around 45 ophthalmopathy, 70 to 85 hyperthyroidism and approximately 17 progressor patients) is reported in the paper.

This specimen was peripheral blood mononuclear cells (PBMCs), taken at new diagnosis, from a patient treated with antithyroid drugs. The receptor was isolated from a woman aged 18-30 years with Graves disease. Donor details come from another sample of the same person, matched by shared clones. The rearranged chain carries TRBV6-1 and TRBJ2-3; TRBD2 might be the D gene, on 6 matching bases. The CDR3 in this case is CASSHQLASSTDTQYF. The nucleotide sequence reads as follows: TGTGCCAGCAGTCACCAACTAGCCTCTAGCACAGATACGCAGTATTTT.